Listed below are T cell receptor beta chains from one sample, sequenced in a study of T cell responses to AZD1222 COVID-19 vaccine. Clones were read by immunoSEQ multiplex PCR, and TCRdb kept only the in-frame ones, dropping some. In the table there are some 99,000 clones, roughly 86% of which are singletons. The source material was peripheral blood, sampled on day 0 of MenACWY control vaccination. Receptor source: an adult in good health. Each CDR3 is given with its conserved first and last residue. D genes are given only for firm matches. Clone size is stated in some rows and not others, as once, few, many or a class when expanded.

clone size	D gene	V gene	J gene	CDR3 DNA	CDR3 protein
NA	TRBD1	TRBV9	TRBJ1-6	TGTGCCAGCAGCGCGGCGACAGGGGGGTCACCCCTCCACTTT	CASSAATGGSPLHF
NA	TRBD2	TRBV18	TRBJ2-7	TGTGCCAGCTCACCCAGCGGGATCCGTTCTTCCTACGAGCAGTACTTC	CASSPSGIRSSYEQYF
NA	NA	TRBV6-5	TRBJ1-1	TGTGCCAGCAGCCGCCTCGACAGGAACACTGAAGCTTTCTTT	CASSRLDRNTEAFF
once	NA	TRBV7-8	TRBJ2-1	TGTGCCAGCAGCCCGGGTACGGGACTTCCTTTCTACAATGAGCAGTTCTTC	CASSPGTGLPFYNEQFF
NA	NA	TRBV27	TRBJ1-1	TGTGCCAGCAGTTTAATGAGGACGGCGAACACTGAAGCTTTCTTT	CASSLMRTANTEAFF
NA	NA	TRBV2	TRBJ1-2	TGTGCCAGCAGTCCGACGGATGTCTATGGCTACACCTTC	CASSPTDVYGYTF
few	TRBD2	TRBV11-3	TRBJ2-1	TGTGCCAGCAGCTCCCAACCGGGACTAGCGGGAGGAGAGCAGTTCTTC	CASSSQPGLAGGEQFF
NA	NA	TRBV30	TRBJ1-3	TGTGCCTGGGGCGGTGGAAACACCATATATTTT	CAWGGGNTIYF
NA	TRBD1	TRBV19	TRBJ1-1	TGTGCCAGTAGACGACAGGGGAAAAACACTGAAGCTTTCTTT	CASRRQGKNTEAFF
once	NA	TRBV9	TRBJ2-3	TGTGCCAGCAGCGAGGGATGGCCAGATACGCAGTATTTT	CASSEGWPDTQYF
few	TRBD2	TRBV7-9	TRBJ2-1	TGTGCCAGCAGCCCCGGGACTAGTTTTTTGGAAGAGCAGTTCTTC	CASSPGTSFLEEQFF
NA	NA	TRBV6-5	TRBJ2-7	TGTGCCAGCAGTTCTTCCGGGGGCAGGGTCTCCTACGAGCAGTACTTC	CASSSSGGRVSYEQYF
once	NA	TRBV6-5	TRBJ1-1	TGTGCCAGCAGTTACTCCTTCGACAGCCTGAACACTGAAGCTTTCTTT	CASSYSFDSLNTEAFF
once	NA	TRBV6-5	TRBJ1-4	TGTGCCAGCAGTTACTCCCGGGGGCCGGGTGAAAAACTGTTTTTT	CASSYSRGPGEKLFF
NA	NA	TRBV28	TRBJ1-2	TGTGCCAGCAGTTTACAGGGGATTAGGAACTATGGCTACACCTTC	CASSLQGIRNYGYTF
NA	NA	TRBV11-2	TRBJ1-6	TGTGCCAGCAGCTTAGGCTCTGGAGGGACCGTTACTAATTCACCCCTCCACTTT	CASSLGSGGTVTNSPLHF
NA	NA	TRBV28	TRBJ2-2	TGTGCCAGCAGTGGAGGGTCCCTAGCGAGGGAGCTGTTTTTT	CASSGGSLARELFF
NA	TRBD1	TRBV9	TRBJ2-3	TGTGCCAGCAGCGTCCAAGGCCAGGGGGCAGATACGCAGTATTTT	CASSVQGQGADTQYF
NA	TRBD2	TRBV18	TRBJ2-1	TGTGCCAGCTCACCAGGGCTAGCGGGAGGAGCCCTTTTTAATGAGCAGTTCTTC	CASSPGLAGGALFNEQFF
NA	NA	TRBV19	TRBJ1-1	TGTGCCAGTAGTTTAAGACGGGAGAACACTGAAGCTTTCTTT	CASSLRRENTEAFF
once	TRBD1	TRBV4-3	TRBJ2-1	TGCGCCAGCAGCCAAGGGGGACAGGCGCCTTACCGTGAGCAGTTCTTC	CASSQGGQAPYREQFF
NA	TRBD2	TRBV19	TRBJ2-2	TGTGCCACCATGATTGGGAGGGCCAACACCGGGGAGCTGTTTTTT	CATMIGRANTGELFF